A single sample is the source of the 7 T cell receptor beta chains below, sequenced in a study of patients and donors after allogeneic stem cell transplantation. TCRdb used MiXCR to reprocess the RT-PCR reads, holding one entry per CDR3 protein. This table holds about 110,000 distinct CDR3 sequences, around 35% found once. Sequencing was done on a sample of blood, either unsorted or a sorted T cell fraction (not recorded which). Receptors were obtained from a human donor who was either an allogeneic HSCT recipient or a stem cell or donor lymphocyte infusion donor (not recorded which). It is not recorded whose cells these are; they may come from a transplant donor.

The table lists this clonotype with a few counts. This chain links TRBV7-8 with TRBJ1-3, with D perhaps TRBD1 (5 bases). Trimming removed 1 base at V and 2 bases at J, with 12 bases between. Looked up from germline, CDR1 is SGHVS and CDR2 is FQNEAQ. The CDR3 length is 16 residues. Here the CDR3 reads CASSLGGTRAGNTIYF. Written as DNA, the CDR3 is TGTGCCAGCAGCTTAGGAGGGACGAGGGCTGGAAACACCATATATTTT.

The genes are TRBV27 and TRBJ2-2, with no clear D. CDR3 length equals 18 residues. Looked up from germline, CDR1 is MNHEY and CDR2 is SMNVEV (reference sequence). Trimming shortened V by 0 bases and J by 4 bases, and 18 bases separated the two germline ends. CDR3 DNA: TGTGCCAGCAGTTTATCGTATTCACGTGACACCAGCACCGGGGAGCTGTTTTTT. This encodes CASSLSYSRDTSTGELFF.

The V call is TRBV5-1, the J call TRBJ2-3; 8 bases match TRBD2. The germline CDR1 and CDR2 sequences are SGHRS and YFSETQ. The length of the CDR3 is 16 residues. V lost 4 bases and J lost 6; bases outside the gene matches: 13. CDR3 residues: CASSPPWSGGMDTQYF. CDR3 nucleotides: TGCGCCAGCAGCCCCCCTTGGAGCGGGGGTATGGATACGCAGTATTTT. The full variable domain, in which reference TRBV5-1 and TRBJ2-3 provide the parts outside the CDR3, is KAGVTQTPRYLIKTRGQQVTLSCSPISGHRSVSWYQQTPGQGLQFLFEYFSETQRNKGNFPGRFSGRQFSNSRSEMNVSTLELGDSALYLCASSPPWSGGMDTQYFGPGTRLTVL.

This chain connects TRBV6-6 to TRBJ1-5, with a weak D call TRBD1 (5 bases). The length of the CDR3 is 16 residues. Trimming removed 2 bases at V and 0 bases at J, with 11 bases between. CDR1 and CDR2 (germline): MNHNY, SVGAGI (reference sequence). CDR3: CASSYGGGYSNQPQHF. Written as DNA, the CDR3 is TGTGCCAGCAGTTACGGGGGAGGGTATAGCAATCAGCCCCAGCATTTT.

This clonotype was detected only a few times. The V call is TRBV4-3, the J call TRBJ1-2, with 8 bases aligning to TRBD1. V lost 1 base to trimming and J lost 3 bases; unmatched junction nucleotides: 16. The CDR3 sequence is 19 residues long. CDR1 and CDR2 from the germline V gene are LGHNA and YSLEER. The CDR3 DNA reads as TGCGCCAGCAGCCAAGCAATCCACCGCAGGGGGCCCACGGACTATGGCTACACCTTC. This encodes CASSQAIHRRGPTDYGYTF.

This clonotype was seen more than once but under ten times. V and J are TRBV27 and TRBJ2-7; no firm D call. V gave up 3 bases and J gave up 2 bases, with 8 bases separating them. The CDR3 length is 13 residues. The germline CDR1 and CDR2 sequences are MNHEY and SMNVEV (reference sequence). The CDR3 protein is CASSLGGPYEQYF. CDR3 DNA sequence: TGTGCCAGCAGTTTGGGCGGACCCTACGAGCAGTACTTC.

V usage is TRBV29-1 and J usage is TRBJ1-2, with D perhaps matching TRBD1 (5 bases). This CDR3 spans 12 amino acids. Trimming shortened V by 7 bases and J by 2 bases, and 11 bases separated the two germline ends. Per the germline V gene, CDR1 is SQVTM and CDR2 is ANQGSEA. The CDR3 region has the DNA TGCAGCGGTACGACAGTAAACTATGGCTACACCTTC. Protein: CSGTTVNYGYTF.